These T cell receptor beta chains were read from a single sample in a study of blood T cell repertoires in COVID-19. Libraries were prepared by immunoSEQ multiplex PCR; TCRdb keeps only in-frame clonotypes and omits some of them. The table lists about 220,000 clones, approximately 82% of them singletons. The sequenced sample consisted of PBMCs or T cells enriched from blood (not recorded which). The origin of the receptors is a middle-aged man who had recovered from COVID-19. Both conserved end residues are trimmed from each CDR3.

CDR3 length	V gene	J gene	CDR3 protein
13	TRBV7-8	TRBJ2-7	ASSLAGPGSYEQY
13	TRBV6-6	TRBJ2-7	ASSLAGGPSYEQY
13	TRBV7-3	TRBJ2-5	ASSLLAGGPETQY
12	TRBV6-5	TRBJ2-3	ASRPGLTTDTQY
12	TRBV7-2	TRBJ1-1	ASSPTTGFTEAF
11	TRBV30	TRBJ2-3	ASGTGKTDTQY
12	TRBV7-9	TRBJ2-2	ASSWGEGTGELF
13	TRBV5-1	TRBJ2-1	ASSPGGVSYNEQF
17	TRBV7-2	TRBJ2-1	ASSLDSETGAGFYNEQF
13	TRBV5-1	TRBJ2-2	ASSPGTFNTGELF
10	TRBV30	TRBJ2-7	AWDRGTDEPY
13	TRBV7-2	TRBJ2-7	ASSLEASGNYEQY
9	TRBV7-6	TRBJ2-5	ASSSMETQY
10	TRBV3-1/TRBV3-2	TRBJ2-2	ASSHFRGELF
13	TRBV5-1	TRBJ1-5	ASSLTGEGVQPQH
15	TRBV5-1	TRBJ1-3	ASSLNQRPPRGNTIY
12	TRBV11-2	TRBJ2-1	ASSLGGSYNEQF
15	TRBV7-2	TRBJ2-2	ASSSGLAGWNTGELF
12	TRBV4-2	TRBJ2-1	ASSQASGGNEQF
12	TRBV25-1	TRBJ2-5	ASSESGYQETQY
13	TRBV7-7	TRBJ2-1	ASSPSRDTYNEQF
11	TRBV12-3/TRBV12-4	TRBJ2-1	ASRLTSGPRQF
12	TRBV27	TRBJ2-7	ASSPGTLVYEQY
13	TRBV21-1	TRBJ1-5	ASSKRWADNQPQH
11	TRBV7-3	TRBJ1-1	ASSSTGTTEAF
12	TRBV28	TRBJ1-3	ASSPPPSQGTIY
13	TRBV5-1	TRBJ2-1	ASSPTGGSYNEQF
11	TRBV15	TRBJ2-7	ATSRDSTYEQY